This TCR beta chain was obtained from a study of blood T cell repertoires in COVID-19. Overall study: Samples of COVID-19 (acute and convalescent) were obtained from the United States, Italy and Spain. T cells, B-cell-depleted T cells, or PBMCs supplied cDNA or gDNA.

CDR1 is SGHDN, CDR2 FVKESK, per germline. With 6 bases removed from V and 2 bases from J, the gap between germline ends came to 10 bases. The length of the CDR3 is 13 residues. How the authors handled the data: Nucleated cell counts were estimated from reference gene primer amplification. Data came from immunoSEQ multiplex PCR; TCRdb stores just in-frame clones and leaves some out. V and J calls and clone size come straight from that table; D and trimming were deduced from the DNA. The sample records 150,000 to 200,000 clones, just over 90% being singletons. This TCR was sampled from a woman in her sixties or seventies with COVID-19, enrolled during active disease. The chain joins TRBV14 to TRBJ1-1; no firm D call. Material: peripheral blood. CDR3 in DNA: TGTGCCAGCAGGCGCACAGAAAACACTGAAGCTTTCTTT. Its protein is CASRRTENTEAFF. The whole variable domain, filled in from reference TRBV14 and TRBJ1-1, reads EAGVTQFPSHSVIEKGQTVTLRCDPISGHDNLYWYRRVMGKEIKFLLHFVKESKQDESGMPNNRFLAERTGGTYSTLKVQPAELEDSGVYFCASRRTENTEAFFGQGTRLTVV.